These T cell receptor beta chains were read from a single sample in a study of response to subunit inactivated influenza vaccine. TCRdb re-called the RT-PCR reads through MiXCR, storing one row per CDR3 protein. The repertoire holds about 830,000 distinct CDR3 sequences, with 18% as singletons. This sample comprised PBMCs from blood, obtained about 5 days after vaccination. These receptors originate from a man over 45 who received an inactivated influenza vaccine. CDR3s include the opening cysteine and the closing phenylalanine or tryptophan. The order of the fields is J gene, clone size, D gene, V gene, CDR3 DNA, CDR3 protein. D genes are given only for firm matches. Only part of the rows carry a size: once, few, many, or a class if the clone is expanded.

>TRBJ1-1|-|-|TRBV9
TGTGCCAGCAGCGGAGGAGGGGTTTGGGACACTGAAGCTTTCTTT
CASSGGGVWDTEAFF
>TRBJ2-4|-|TRBD2|TRBV12-3/TRBV12-4
TGTGCCAGCAGTCTCCCGCCGAGCGGGAATGAGGGAAACATTCAGTACTTC
CASSLPPSGNEGNIQYF
>TRBJ2-3|-|-|TRBV12-3/TRBV12-4
TGTGCCAGCAGTTCCAGGGGAGGTACGCAGTATTTT
CASSSRGGTQYF
>TRBJ1-1|-|TRBD1|TRBV24-1
TGTGCCACCAGTGATTTCCAGGGACAGCGGGCTTTCTTT
CATSDFQGQRAFF
>TRBJ2-2|few|-|TRBV29-1
TGCAGCGTCTACAGGGGAGGGTCTCGGACCGGGGAGCTGTTTTTT
CSVYRGGSRTGELFF
>TRBJ1-5|-|TRBD1|TRBV6-1
TGTGCCAGCAGAGCCCGACAGGGGAGAAATAGCAATCAGCCCCAGCATTTT
CASRARQGRNSNQPQHF
>TRBJ2-7|-|-|TRBV4-3
TGCGCCAGCAGCCAGGCCTGGGGCACCTCCTACGAGCAGTACTTC
CASSQAWGTSYEQYF
>TRBJ2-3|-|TRBD1|TRBV11-2
TGTGCCAGCACCGAGGGGGCTAGCACAGATACGCAGTATTTT
CASTEGASTDTQYF
>TRBJ1-1|few|-|TRBV9
TGTGCCAGCAGCGTAGAAGACAGTGGCCACACTGAAGCTTTCTTT
CASSVEDSGHTEAFF
>TRBJ1-6|few|TRBD1|TRBV20-1
TGCAGTGCTAGGAGGACAGGGCCCAATTCACCCCTCCACTTT
CSARRTGPNSPLHF
>TRBJ1-1|few|-|TRBV20-1
TGCACCCTGAGGGCAAACACTGAAGCTTTCTTT
CTLRANTEAFF
>TRBJ1-5|few|TRBD1|TRBV6-2/TRBV6-3
TGTGCCAGCAGGCCCGGGACAGGGGGCCAGCCCCAGCATTTT
CASRPGTGGQPQHF
>TRBJ1-6|-|-|TRBV5-8
TGTGCCAGCAGCTTGACGGATAGCTCCTATAATTCACCCCTCCACTTT
CASSLTDSSYNSPLHF
>TRBJ2-1|few|-|TRBV5-1
TGCGCCAGCAGGGACAGCGATTACAATGAGCAGTTCTTC
CASRDSDYNEQFF
>TRBJ2-7|-|-|TRBV12-3/TRBV12-4
TGTGCCAGCAGTTTCCACAGGTTATCCTACGAGCAGTACTTC
CASSFHRLSYEQYF
>TRBJ2-3|many|TRBD2|TRBV20-1
TGCAGTGGTAGGACTAGCGGGAGTCGGGGTACGCAGTATTTT
CSGRTSGSRGTQYF
>TRBJ1-2|many|-|TRBV12-3/TRBV12-4
TGTGCCAGCAGCGGAACATCAGGCCTCCTTAACTATGGCTACACCTTC
CASSGTSGLLNYGYTF
>TRBJ1-1|-|-|TRBV20-1
TGCAGTGCTAGGTTGGTTCCCCGCGACAGGCAGGTTTTGTACACTGAAGCTTTCTTT
CSARLVPRDRQVLYTEAFF
>TRBJ1-1|few|-|TRBV11-2
TGTGCCAGCAGCTTGGACCGGCAGACCGAAGCTTTCTTT
CASSLDRQTEAFF
>TRBJ2-5|few|-|TRBV29-1
TGCAGCGTTGATCCCCCAGGGGCACAAGAGACCCAGTACTTC
CSVDPPGAQETQYF
>TRBJ1-5|-|TRBD1|TRBV3-1
TGTGCCAGCAGCTCGGACAGGGGAGACCAGCCCCAGCATTTT
CASSSDRGDQPQHF
>TRBJ2-5|once|-|TRBV7-2
TGTGCCAGCAGCTTATCCGGGGGCTTAGAGACCCAGTACTTC
CASSLSGGLETQYF
>TRBJ2-7|few|-|TRBV18
TGTGCCAGCTCACCACCGACTAGGACCCTAGGCGAGCAGTACTTC
CASSPPTRTLGEQYF
>TRBJ2-2|few|TRBD2|TRBV20-1
TGCAGTGCTTCCGACGGGGGGGCCGGGGAGCTGTTTTTT
CSASDGGAGELFF
>TRBJ2-1|-|-|TRBV2
TGTGCCAGCAGTGTTTTAGGCGCGAGTGAGCAGTTCTTC
CASSVLGASEQFF
>TRBJ2-7|-|TRBD2|TRBV3-1
TGTGCCAGCAGCCAACGGGGGGATTACGAGCAGTACTTC
CASSQRGDYEQYF
>TRBJ2-1|-|-|TRBV7-2
TGTGCCAGCAGCTTAGTAAGGGCTAAAAATGAGCAGTTCTTC
CASSLVRAKNEQFF
>TRBJ2-7|few|TRBD2|TRBV29-1
TGCAGCGTTGAACTAGCGGGAACCTACGAGCAGTACTTC
CSVELAGTYEQYF
>TRBJ2-7|few|-|TRBV5-1
TGCGCCAGCAGCTTTGAACCATTCGGCGGGACCTACGAGCAGTACTTC
CASSFEPFGGTYEQYF
>TRBJ1-2|-|-|TRBV6-2/TRBV6-3
TGTGCCAGCGGTTTATCCGGCAGCTATGGCTACACCTTC
CASGLSGSYGYTF
>TRBJ2-2|few|-|TRBV6-1
TGTGCCAGCACCCCGAGCAGGAACACCGGGGAGCTGTTTTTT
CASTPSRNTGELFF
>TRBJ2-1|few|TRBD2|TRBV20-1
TGCAGTGCTTTAAGCGGGGGTTTCCTCTCCTACAATGAGCAGTTCTTC
CSALSGGFLSYNEQFF
>TRBJ2-2|-|TRBD1|TRBV5-1
TGCGCCAGCAGCTTGTTTCTCAGGGGGTCCACCGGGGAGCTGTTTTTT
CASSLFLRGSTGELFF
>TRBJ2-7|many|-|TRBV6-1
TGTGCCAGCAGCCCCTTCAGGGGAGACGCCTACGAGCAGTACTTC
CASSPFRGDAYEQYF
>TRBJ2-7|few|TRBD2|TRBV20-1
TGCAGTGCTAGACGGGAGGATTGGGAGCAGTACTTC
CSARREDWEQYF
>TRBJ2-2|-|TRBD2|TRBV20-1
TGCAGTGCTAGAGGGACTAGCGGGGGGGCAGCGAACACCGGGGAGCTGTTTTTT
CSARGTSGGAANTGELFF
>TRBJ2-7|few|-|TRBV7-4
TGTGCCAGCAGCCAGAACAGGGCCGTCTACGAGCAGTACTTC
CASSQNRAVYEQYF
>TRBJ1-5|-|-|TRBV7-9
TGTGCCAGCAGCTTAGGCGCAGAGAGCAATCAGCCCCAGCATTTT
CASSLGAESNQPQHF
>TRBJ2-1|many|TRBD2|TRBV3-1
TGTGCCAGCAGCCAAGGGACTAGGGCGGTCTTC
CASSQGTRAVF
>TRBJ1-5|-|TRBD1|TRBV12-3/TRBV12-4
TGTGCCAGCAGTTTAAGGACAGGGTGGCAGCCCCAGCATTTT
CASSLRTGWQPQHF
>TRBJ2-3|few|-|TRBV7-2
TGTGCCAGCAGCTCAACAGGGCCAGATACGCAGTATTTT
CASSSTGPDTQYF
>TRBJ1-2|-|TRBD1|TRBV5-1
TGCGCCAGCAGCTTGGGCGGAGGACAGGGGAGGGATGGCTACACCTTC
CASSLGGGQGRDGYTF
>TRBJ2-7|-|TRBD2|TRBV29-1
TGCAGCGTTGAAGAAGGGAGGGGCCGCTACGAGCAGTACTTC
CSVEEGRGRYEQYF
>TRBJ1-3|-|TRBD1|TRBV7-9
TGTGCCAGCAGCCCAACGGGACAGGGGGCGGATGGAAACACCATATATTTT
CASSPTGQGADGNTIYF
>TRBJ1-1|few|-|TRBV12-3/TRBV12-4
TGTGCCAGCAGTTTAGGGGGCAGATTAACAAACACTGAAGCTTTCTTT
CASSLGGRLTNTEAFF
>TRBJ2-1|-|TRBD2|TRBV10-3
TGTGCCATCAGTGAGTCGATCCCCGGGCTAGCGGGTTACAATGAGCAGTTCTTC
CAISESIPGLAGYNEQFF
>TRBJ2-7|few|-|TRBV7-9
TGTGCCACCGGAGGTAACTCCTACGAGCAGTACTTC
CATGGNSYEQYF
>TRBJ2-1|-|-|TRBV19
TGTGCCAGTAGTATCTTCGGAGGGGGCAATGAGCAGTTCTTC
CASSIFGGGNEQFF